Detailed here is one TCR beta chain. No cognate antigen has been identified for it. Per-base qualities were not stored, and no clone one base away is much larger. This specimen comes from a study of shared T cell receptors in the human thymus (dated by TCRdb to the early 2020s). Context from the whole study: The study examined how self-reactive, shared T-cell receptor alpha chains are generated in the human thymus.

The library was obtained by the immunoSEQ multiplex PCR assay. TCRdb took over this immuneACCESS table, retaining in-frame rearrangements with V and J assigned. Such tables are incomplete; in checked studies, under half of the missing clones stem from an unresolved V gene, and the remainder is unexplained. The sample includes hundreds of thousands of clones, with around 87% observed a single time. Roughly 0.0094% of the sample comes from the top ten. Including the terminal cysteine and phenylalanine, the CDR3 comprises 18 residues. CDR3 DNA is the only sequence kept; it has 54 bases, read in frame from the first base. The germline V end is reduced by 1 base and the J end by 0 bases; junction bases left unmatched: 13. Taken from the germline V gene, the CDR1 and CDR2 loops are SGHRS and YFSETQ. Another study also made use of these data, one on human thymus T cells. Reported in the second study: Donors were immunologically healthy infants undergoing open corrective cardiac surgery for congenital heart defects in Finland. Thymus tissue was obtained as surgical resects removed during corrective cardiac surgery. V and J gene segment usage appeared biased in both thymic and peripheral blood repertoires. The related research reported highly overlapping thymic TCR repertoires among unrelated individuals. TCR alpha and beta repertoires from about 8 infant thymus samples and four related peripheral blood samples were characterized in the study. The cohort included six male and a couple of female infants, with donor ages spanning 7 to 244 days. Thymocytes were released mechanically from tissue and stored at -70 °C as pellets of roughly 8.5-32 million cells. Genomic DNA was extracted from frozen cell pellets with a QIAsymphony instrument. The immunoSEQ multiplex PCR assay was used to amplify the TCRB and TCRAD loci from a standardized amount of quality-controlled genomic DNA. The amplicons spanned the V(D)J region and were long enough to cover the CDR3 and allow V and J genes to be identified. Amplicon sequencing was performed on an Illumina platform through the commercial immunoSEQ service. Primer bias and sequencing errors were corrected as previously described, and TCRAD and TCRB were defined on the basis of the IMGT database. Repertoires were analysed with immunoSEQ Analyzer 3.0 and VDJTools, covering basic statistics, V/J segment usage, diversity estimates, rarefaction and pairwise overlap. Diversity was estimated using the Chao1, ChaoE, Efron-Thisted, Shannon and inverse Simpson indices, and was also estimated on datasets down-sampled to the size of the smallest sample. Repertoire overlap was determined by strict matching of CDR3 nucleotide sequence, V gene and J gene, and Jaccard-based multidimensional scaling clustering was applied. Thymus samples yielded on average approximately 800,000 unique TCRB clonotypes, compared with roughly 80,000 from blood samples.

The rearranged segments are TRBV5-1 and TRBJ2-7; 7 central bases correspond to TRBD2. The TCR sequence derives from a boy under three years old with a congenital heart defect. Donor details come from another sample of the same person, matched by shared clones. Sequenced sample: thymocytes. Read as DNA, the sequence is TGCGCCAGCAGCTTGTGGGCTGTGGTAGGGGAGGGCTCCTACGAGCAGTACTTC. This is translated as CASSLWAVVGEGSYEQYF.